The source of this TCR beta chain is a study of blood T cells in healthy people across ages. The CDR3 runs 14 residues. Germline V gene lookup returns CDR1 GTSNPN and CDR2 SVGIG (reference sequence). The ends lost 3 bases at V and 4 bases at J; junction bases unmatched: 6. With a J-beta primer mix and a sample-barcoded 5' primer, a second PCR ran about 6 to 11 cycles. TCRdb reprocessed the 5' RACE reads with MiXCR, giving one entry per CDR3 protein. The table lists 850,000 to 1,000,000 distinct CDR3 sequences, roughly 43% of them singletons. Study-wide results and caveats: It was not possible, with unsorted PBMCs, to conclusively compare naive and antigen-experienced cells.

This clonotype was seen many times. The antigen is undetermined. The chain combines TRBV30 with TRBJ1-2; the match to TRBD1 covers 9 bases. The clonotype comes from a man aged 30-40 years in good health. The sequenced sample consisted of blood. The CDR3 protein is CAWRADRGLYGYTF. The CDR3 DNA reads as TGTGCCTGGAGAGCGGACAGGGGCCTCTATGGCTACACCTTC.